Below are 21 T cell receptor beta chains sequenced from a single sample in a study of beta chain features in type 1 diabetes. Expressed TCRB transcripts were sequenced after all isolated RNA was converted to cDNA. The protocol was immunoSEQ multiplex PCR, while the TCRdb copy is restricted to in-frame clones and leaves out a portion. Of 330,000 or so clones in the sample, 14% were seen once. Sequences were obtained from central memory CD4+ T cells from blood. These receptor sequences come from a man aged 25 to 40 in good health.

This clone was seen more than once but under ten times. The rearrangement joins TRBV7-2 to TRBJ2-6; the D is unclear. Germline V gene data show CDR1 as SGHTA and CDR2 as FQGNSA. The CDR3 has 14 amino acids. V was clipped by 0 bases and J by 2 bases, with 2 bases between them. The chain's CDR3 is CASSLATGANVLTF. DNA of the CDR3: TGTGCCAGCAGCTTAGCCACTGGGGCCAACGTCCTGACTTTC.

The chain carries TRBV6-6 and TRBJ2-3, with 7 bases aligning to TRBD2. The CDR3 runs to 15 residues. V lost 3 bases, J lost 4 bases, and 7 bases stayed unmatched. CDR1 MNHNY and CDR2 SVGAGI come from the germline V gene (reference sequence). CDR3 DNA: TGTGCCAGCAGTTATTTGCGGGGGAGGGCAGATACGCAGTATTTT. It yields the protein CASSYLRGRADTQYF.

This clone was picked up a small number of times. The junction differs from germline at one of its ends, possibly a read error. The chain recombines TRBV10-3 with TRBJ1-4; no definite D call. The CDR3 contains 16 residues. CDR1 is ENHRY and CDR2 is SYGVKD in the germline V gene. The CDR3 loop is CASSERSGPEAEKLFF. CDR3 nucleotide sequence: TGTGCCAGCAGTGAACGTTCAGGACCCGAAGCTGAAAAACTGTTTTTT.

In this sample, this clone turned up a few times. V gene TRBV4-1 combines with J gene TRBJ1-5; TRBD1 matches at 8 bases. V shed 2 bases and J 4 bases; nucleotides not matched to a gene: 4. Per germline, CDR1 MGHRA and CDR2 YSYEKL. The CDR3 covers 15 residues. Written as DNA, the CDR3 is TGCGCCAGCAGCCAAAGCGACAGGGGTAATCAGCCCCAGCATTTT. It is translated as CASSQSDRGNQPQHF.

The chain has TRBV5-1 and TRBJ1-4, with 10 bases lining up with TRBD1. In germline, CDR1 is SGHRS, CDR2 YFSETQ. With 4 bases clipped from V and 7 bases from J, the junction kept 7 bases outside the gene matches. The CDR3 length is 15 residues. CDR3 residues: CASSPRTGGSEKLFF. In DNA form, the CDR3 reads TGCGCCAGCAGCCCGCGGACAGGGGGGAGTGAAAAACTGTTTTTT. Full variable domain (remainder filled in from reference TRBV5-1 and TRBJ1-4): KAGVTQTPRYLIKTRGQQVTLSCSPISGHRSVSWYQQTPGQGLQFLFEYFSETQRNKGNFPGRFSGRQFSNSRSEMNVSTLELGDSALYLCASSPRTGGSEKLFFGSGTQLSVL.

The chain carries TRBV5-8 and TRBJ2-3, with TRBD2 matching over 11 bases. The CDR3 has 16 residues. Trimming took 4 bases from V and 5 from J; bases not matched to a gene: 9. CDR1 is SGHTS, CDR2 YDEGEE, per germline. CDR3 nucleotides: TGTGCCAGCAGCCATAGCGGGAGGGCCTCGCGAGATACGCAGTATTTT. As protein: CASSHSGRASRDTQYF.

This clone turned up a few times. This chain joins TRBV19 and TRBJ1-5; D ambiguous. The germline V gene encodes CDR1 LNHDA and CDR2 SQIVND (reference sequence). The CDR3 runs to 15 residues. Trimming cost V 7 bases and J 2 bases, with 15 bases left between them. CDR3 nucleotide sequence: TGTGCCAGTACCCGGACCCTACGTGGCAATCAGCCCCAGCATTTT. Residues: CASTRTLRGNQPQHF.

Only a few counts were recorded for this clone. The V call is TRBV4-1, the J call TRBJ1-2; D is unresolved. The CDR3 is 15 amino acids. V was trimmed by 0 bases and J by 0 bases, leaving 8 bases between them. The germline CDR1 and CDR2 sequences are MGHRA and YSYEKL. CDR3 in DNA: TGCGCCAGCAGCCAAGACGCGGAAGCTAACTATGGCTACACCTTC. Translation: CASSQDAEANYGYTF.

The chain is built from TRBV7-9 and TRBJ2-7; D possibly corresponds to TRBD2 (6 bases). The CDR3 is 15 amino acids. The ends were cut back, 4 bases at V and 2 bases at J, with 15 bases in the middle. Germline V gene lookup returns CDR1 SEHNR and CDR2 FQNEAQ (reference sequence). CDR3 coding DNA: TGTGCCAGCAGCTCCTCTTATGGGGGGACCTACGAGCAGTACTTC. Protein: CASSSSYGGTYEQYF. The full variable domain, with the rest looked up from reference TRBV7-9 and TRBJ2-7, is DTGVSQNPRHKITKRGQNVTFRCDPISEHNRLYWYRQTLGQGPEFLTYFQNEAQLEKSRLLSDRFSAERPKGSFSTLEIQRTEQGDSAMYLCASSSSYGGTYEQYFGPGTRLTVT.

The chain joins TRBV27 to TRBJ2-3; TRBD2 is a possible D gene (7 bases). The CDR3 is 13 residues long. V lost 5 bases to trimming and J lost 6 bases, with 12 bases between them. Germline assignment: CDR1 MNHEY and CDR2 SMNVEV (reference sequence). The CDR3 loop is CASSRGGVDTQYF. The DNA for the CDR3 is TGTGCCAGCAGTAGGGGGGGAGTGGATACGCAGTATTTT.

The count of this clone is one. The rearrangement links TRBV11-2 to TRBJ2-6; D gene unclear. Germline assignment: CDR1 SGHAT and CDR2 FQNNGV. This CDR3 region has 13 residues. With 8 bases removed from V and 0 bases from J, the gap between germline ends came to 5 bases. The CDR3 DNA sequence: TGTGCCAGCCCCCGCTCTGGGGCCAACGTCCTGACTTTC. Translation: CASPRSGANVLTF.

This chain's CDR3 is CASSLDLAGRGYEQYF. For the CDR3, the DNA is TGTGCCAGCAGCTTAGATCTCGCGGGCCGTGGCTACGAGCAGTACTTC. The genes are TRBV11-2 and TRBJ2-7; perhaps TRBD2 as D (5 bases). This CDR3 spans 16 amino acids. Germline V gene sequence: CDR1 SGHAT, CDR2 FQNNGV. Trimming pared 0 bases from V and 3 bases from J, leaving 15 bases between.

This clone showed up just a few times. The chain combines TRBV7-2 with TRBJ1-1, with 9 bases fitting TRBD1. V shed 5 bases and J 7 bases; nucleotides not matched to a gene: 8. The germline gives CDR1 SGHTA, CDR2 FQGNSA. The CDR3 has 14 residues. In DNA, the CDR3 is TGTGCCAGCAGCGCTCCCGGGACAGGGCGTGAAGCTTTCTTT. Amino acids: CASSAPGTGREAFF.

The rearrangement uses TRBV29-1 and TRBJ1-1; 7 bases match TRBD1. Germline V gene lookup returns CDR1 SQVTM and CDR2 ANQGSEA. This CDR3 has 13 residues. V lost 6 bases and J lost 0; bases outside the gene matches: 4. DNA of the CDR3: TGCAGCGTCAGGGGGGGGTTGAACACTGAAGCTTTCTTT. It codes for CSVRGGLNTEAFF.

This clone was observed a handful of times. This chain connects TRBV20-1 to TRBJ1-1, with a possible D match to TRBD1 (5 bases). Germline CDR1 is DFQATT and CDR2 is SNEGSKA (reference sequence). CDR3 length: 11 amino acids. V shed 4 bases and J shed 11 bases, with 14 bases lying between them. The CDR3 sequence: CSAKIREGAFF. The CDR3 DNA reads TGCAGTGCTAAGATCAGAGAGGGGGCTTTCTTT.

This clone was seen a handful of times. The chain links TRBV11-3 to TRBJ2-4, with D perhaps being TRBD1 or TRBD2 (7 bases each). This CDR3 has 16 amino acids. The V end was cut by 5 bases, the J end by 11 bases, with 25 bases between. Germline-derived CDR1 and CDR2 are SGHNT and YENEEA. CDR3 nucleotide sequence: TGTGCCAGCAGCATTCAGACAGGGAGGGCCTCATTGGTTCAGTACTTC. Translating gives CASSIQTGRASLVQYF.

This clone has more than one count but fewer than ten. This rearrangement joins TRBV7-2 to TRBJ2-7, with D hard to call. The germline V gene encodes CDR1 SGHTA and CDR2 FQGNSA. The CDR3 totals 14 residues. Trimming took off 0 bases at V and 3 bases at J, with 9 bases between the two ends. CDR3 DNA: TGTGCCAGCAGCTTAGCTGGGCAAATCTACGAGCAGTACGTC. It is translated as CASSLAGQIYEQYV.

This chain joins TRBV5-1 and TRBJ1-2, with D maybe TRBD1 (5 bases). CDR1 is SGHRS and CDR2 is YFSETQ in the germline V gene. V lost 4 bases to trimming and J lost 5 bases, with 15 bases between them. There are 14 residues in the CDR3. The CDR3: CASSPEGEGYGYTF. CDR3 DNA: TGCGCCAGCAGCCCAGAAGGGGAAGGATATGGCTACACCTTC.

This clone was seen more than once but under ten times. V gene TRBV7-2 combines with J gene TRBJ2-7; 10 nucleotides agree with TRBD2. The CDR3 runs 14 residues. Germline V gives CDR1 SGHTA, CDR2 FQGNSA. V trimming: 4 bases; J trimming: 7 bases; junction bases outside the gene matches: 7. This CDR3 reads CASSSSGGAWEQYF. DNA for the CDR3: TGTGCCAGCAGCTCAAGCGGGGGGGCTTGGGAGCAGTACTTC.

This clone came up a few times. The CDR3 coding sequence is TGTGCCAGCAGCGAACTTAACGAGCAGTACGTC. Translation: CASSELNEQYV. The chain employs TRBV27 and TRBJ2-7, with no clear D. This CDR3 region has 11 residues. CDR1 is MNHEY, CDR2 SMNVEV, per germline (reference sequence). V lost 6 bases to trimming and J lost 5 bases, with 8 bases between them.

V and J are TRBV7-2 and TRBJ2-2, with 13 bases fitting TRBD2. The V gene end was trimmed by 5 bases and the J gene end by 0 bases; junction bases not matched to a gene: 6. This CDR3 has 18 amino acids. Germline CDR1 and CDR2: SGHTA and FQGNSA. CDR3 bases: TGTGCCAGCAGCCCCCGGACTAGCGGGGGACCGAACACCGGGGAGCTGTTTTTT. This encodes CASSPRTSGGPNTGELFF.